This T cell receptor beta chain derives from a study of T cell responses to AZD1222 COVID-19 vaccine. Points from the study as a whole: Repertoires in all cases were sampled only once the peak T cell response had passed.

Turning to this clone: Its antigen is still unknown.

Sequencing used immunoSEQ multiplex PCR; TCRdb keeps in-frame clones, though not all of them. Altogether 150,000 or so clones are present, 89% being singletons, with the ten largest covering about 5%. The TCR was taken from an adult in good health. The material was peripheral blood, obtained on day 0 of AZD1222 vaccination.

CDR3 loop: CASSPQGKETQYF. In DNA form, the CDR3 reads TGTGCCAGCTCACCTCAAGGGAAAGAGACCCAGTACTTC. The chain recombines TRBV18 with TRBJ2-5; D ambiguous. The V gene's germline CDR1 is KGHSH and CDR2 LQKENI. V lost 3 bases and J 3 bases, leaving 8 bases between the germline ends. The CDR3 covers 13 residues.